This T cell receptor (beta chain) is drawn from a study of OX40 agonist ivuxolimab in advanced cancers. Study-wide context: The costimulatory receptor OX40 (CD134) was targeted by ivuxolimab, a fully human IgG2 agonistic monoclonal antibody. Intravenous ivuxolimab was administered to patients every 2 weeks at six dose levels: 0.01, 0.1, 0.3, 1.5, 3 and 10 mg/kg. Of the approximately 50 patients in dose escalation, 19 had hepatocellular carcinoma, some 15 had melanoma, 9 had renal cell carcinoma and 9 had head and neck cancer. The dose-escalation cohort was around 83% male with a mean age of around 64 years, ranging from roughly 20 to 80. Patients were allowed to have had prior anti-PD-1, anti-PD-L1 or anti-CTLA-4 therapy, and approximately 40% of the dose-escalation patients had been treated with checkpoint inhibitors. Three dose-escalation patients achieved partial responses, one with hepatocellular carcinoma and two with cutaneous melanoma. The point of sequencing TCRbeta in the periphery was to test whether ivuxolimab changed TCR sequence diversity and drove clonal T-cell expansion. The monotherapy dose-escalation portion (N of about 52 patients) of the phase I ivuxolimab trial is reported in the paper.

V loses 0 bases, J loses 4 bases, and the germline ends lie 6 bases apart. CDR1 and CDR2 are read off the germline V gene as SGHAT and FQNNGV. From its cysteine to its phenylalanine, the CDR3 spans 14 amino acids. Kept here is only the CDR3 DNA, which spans 42 bases and is read in frame from base 1. What the study reported, not specific to this receptor: In partial responders in the 0.1-3.0 mg/kg groups, normalized peripheral clonal expansion was found to be among the lowest, especially among CD8+ T cells. The antigen specificity of the peripheral T cells that underwent clonal expansion was not determined. Low levels of normalized T-cell clonal expansion were also seen in some nonresponding patients. On average, CD8+ T cells showed more expanded clones than CD4+ T cells after ivuxolimab. At doses of 0.1 to 3.0 mg/kg, clonal expansion of both CD4+ and CD8+ T cells in blood was seen between baseline and week 6.

Regarding this clone: The clone's antigen remains unknown. No much larger clone exists at a distance of one base, and base qualities are not known.

Patients with a history of autoimmune disease or receiving systemic immunosuppression were excluded from the trial. Peripheral blood for TCR sequencing was collected from all dose cohorts at baseline, on cycle 4 day 1, and on cycle 7 day 1. The samples were drawn from a first-in-human, open-label, multicenter phase I dose-escalation trial of ivuxolimab. Adults with locally advanced or metastatic melanoma, renal cell, hepatocellular, or head and neck squamous cell carcinoma were enrolled in the trial. Before TCR sequencing, CD4+ and CD8+ T cells were separately sorted from peripheral blood. Genomic DNA was extracted from sorted cells for sequencing of the TCRbeta CDR3 region. TCRbeta CDR3 regions were sequenced using the immunoSEQ Assay. TCRdb carries this immuneACCESS record with in-frame sequences only. Its versions omit some clonotypes, under half of them owing to an unresolved V gene in the studies checked, with the rest unexplained. This sample holds about 160,000 clones; 94% were observed only once. The ten largest clones capture approximately 0.3% of the sample.

The material sequenced was CD4+ or CD8+ T cells sorted from blood, taken in a trial of the OX40 agonist ivuxolimab. The clonotype originates from an adult with an advanced solid tumor such as melanoma, head and neck, liver or kidney cancer. The chain couples TRBV11-2 to TRBJ2-2, with the D gene not clear enough to name. Here is the DNA: TGTGCCAGCAGCTTAGATCCCGGCACCGGGGAGCTGTTTTTT. Its amino acids are CASSLDPGTGELFF.